Detailed here is one TCR beta chain. Under the authors' procedure: Scientists estimated how many nucleated cells there were by amplifying reference gene primers. Here immunoSEQ multiplex PCR was the method, and the copy in TCRdb shows in-frame clones only, minus some. That table gives V, J and clone size, and the DNA gave D and trimming. The sample consists of roughly 220,000 clones, 70% to 85% of them appearing once. These data belong to a study of blood T cell repertoires in COVID-19. Background on the study: Specimens from acute and convalescent COVID-19 originated in the United States, Italy and Spain. PBMCs, B-cell-depleted T cells, or T cells were the source of the cDNA or gDNA that made up the material.

Sample: peripheral blood. The receptor was derived from a woman aged 40 to 50 who had recovered from COVID-19.

The CDR3 DNA reads as TGTGCCAGCAGTGACCCCAGCGCGAGCTCCTACAATGAGCAGTTCTTC. It is translated as CASSDPSASSYNEQFF. The chain links TRBV25-1 to TRBJ2-1, with D uncertain. The CDR3 extends over 16 amino acids. Looked up from germline, CDR1 is MGHDK and CDR2 is SYGVNS. Trimming cost V 3 bases and J 0 bases, with 12 bases left between them.